The source of this T cell receptor beta chain is a study of blood T cells in healthy people across ages. Using a J-beta primer mix together with a sample-barcoded 5' primer, a second PCR was run for roughly 6 to 12 cycles. MiXCR, applied by TCRdb to the 5' RACE reads, yields one record per CDR3 protein. The sample holds some 760,000 distinct CDR3 sequences; around 25% are singletons and the top ten take 3.7%. Of note for this clonotype: Its cognate antigen is unknown.

The study, taken as a whole, reports: The study found more naive CD4+ cells and higher diversity in long-lived than aged donors.

CDR3 size: 13 residues. Trimming left V 7 bases short and J 6 bases short, with 10 bases between. These data also formed part of another study, on T cells of mothers and their children. That work adds: Each mother gave over 9.5 million TCR beta CDR3 reads; each child, about 2.9 million.

This TCR was sampled from a boy younger than 18 in good health. The sample comprised blood. The chain combines TRBV12-3 or TRBV12-4 with TRBJ1-6; no reliable D call. In nucleotides, the CDR3 is TGTGCCAGCAATTCGGGCCTTAATTCACCCCTCCACTTT. Its protein product is CASNSGLNSPLHF.